The T cell receptor (beta chain) described here comes from a study of T cells in Graves' hyperthyroidism and ophthalmopathy. Study-level points and caveats: Appearing also in blood were most of the thyroid clonotypes expanded above 0.001.

TCR beta CDR3 region amplification was performed from RNA transcripts. The TCR CDR3 was amplified in a first-round RT-PCR using the HTBI primer set. MiXCR, run by TCRdb on the multiplex PCR reads, gives a single entry per CDR3 protein. The sample records about 380,000 distinct CDR3 sequences, roughly 14% being singletons. This clonotype has a count of ten or more. Its antigen is as yet unknown. Reasons for excluding patients were uncontrolled infection, other autoimmune disease, pregnancy or lactation. The V end lost 4 bases, the J end lost 8 bases, and 9 bases lay between the germline ends. This CDR3 is built from 12 residues. CDR1 and CDR2 from the germline V gene are MNHEY and SVGEGT.

Sequencing input: blood. This rearrangement joins TRBV6-2 or TRBV6-3 to TRBJ2-1; D is unresolved. This TCR derives from an older woman with Graves' hyperthyroidism. The CDR3 region has the DNA TGTGCCAGCAGTTCCCCACCAGATGAGCAGTTCTTC. Translated, it gives CASSSPPDEQFF.